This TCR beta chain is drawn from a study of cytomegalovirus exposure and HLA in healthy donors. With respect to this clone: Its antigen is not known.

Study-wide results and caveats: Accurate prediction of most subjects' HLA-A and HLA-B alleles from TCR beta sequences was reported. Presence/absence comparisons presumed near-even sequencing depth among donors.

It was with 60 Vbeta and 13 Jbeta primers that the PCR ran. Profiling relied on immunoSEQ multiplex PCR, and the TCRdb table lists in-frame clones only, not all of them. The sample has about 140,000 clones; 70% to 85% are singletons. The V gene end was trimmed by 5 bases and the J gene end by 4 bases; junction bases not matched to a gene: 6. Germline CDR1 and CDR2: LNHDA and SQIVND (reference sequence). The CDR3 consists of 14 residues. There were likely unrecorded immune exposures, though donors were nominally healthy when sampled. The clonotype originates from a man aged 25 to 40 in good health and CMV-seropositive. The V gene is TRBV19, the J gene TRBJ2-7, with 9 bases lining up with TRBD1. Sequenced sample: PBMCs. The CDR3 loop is CASSLQGARYEQYF. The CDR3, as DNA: TGTGCCAGTAGTTTACAGGGGGCTCGGTACGAGCAGTACTTC.